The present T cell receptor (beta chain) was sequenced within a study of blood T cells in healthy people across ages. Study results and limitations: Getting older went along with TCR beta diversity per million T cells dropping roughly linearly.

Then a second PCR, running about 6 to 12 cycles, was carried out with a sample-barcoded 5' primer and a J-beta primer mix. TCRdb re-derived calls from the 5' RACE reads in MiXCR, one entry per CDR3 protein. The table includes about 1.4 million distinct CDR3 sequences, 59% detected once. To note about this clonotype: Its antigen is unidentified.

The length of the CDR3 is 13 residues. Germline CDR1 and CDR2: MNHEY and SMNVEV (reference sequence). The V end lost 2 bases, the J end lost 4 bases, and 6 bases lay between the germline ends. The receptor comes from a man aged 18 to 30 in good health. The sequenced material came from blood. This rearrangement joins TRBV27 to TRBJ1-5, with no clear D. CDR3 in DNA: TGTGCCAGCAGTTTAACGAAGAATCAGCCCCAGCATTTT. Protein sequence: CASSLTKNQPQHF.